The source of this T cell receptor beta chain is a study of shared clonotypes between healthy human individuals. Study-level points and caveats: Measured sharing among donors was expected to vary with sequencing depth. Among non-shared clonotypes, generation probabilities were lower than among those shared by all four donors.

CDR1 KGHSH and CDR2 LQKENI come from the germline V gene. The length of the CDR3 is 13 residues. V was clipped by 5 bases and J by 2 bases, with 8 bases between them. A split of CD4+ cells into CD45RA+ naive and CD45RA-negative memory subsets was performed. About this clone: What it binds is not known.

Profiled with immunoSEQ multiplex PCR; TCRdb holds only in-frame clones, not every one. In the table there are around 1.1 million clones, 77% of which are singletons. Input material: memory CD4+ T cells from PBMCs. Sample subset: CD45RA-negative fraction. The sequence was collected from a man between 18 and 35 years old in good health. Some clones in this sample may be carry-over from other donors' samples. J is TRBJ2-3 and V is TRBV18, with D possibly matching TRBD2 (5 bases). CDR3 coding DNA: TGTGCCAGCTCAGCGGGCCTCACAGATACGCAGTATTTT. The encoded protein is CASSAGLTDTQYF.